The sequence of this TCR beta chain was determined in a study of CD8 T cells in Susac syndrome. Sequencing targeted TCR beta in T cells from blood (CD8+ and CD4+). The individuals used as controls were healthy donors who had been matched for both age and sex. This CDR3 comprises 14 residues. CDR1 and CDR2 (germline): SGHDT, YYEEEE. The V end was cut by 0 bases, the J end by 6 bases, with 12 bases between. With random hexamers, roughly 0.45 to 1 ug RNA was reverse transcribed. Amplification of the TCR beta CDR3 was carried out by immunoSEQ multiplex PCR, which spanned a total of 54 Vbeta and 13 Jbeta segments. TCRdb recomputed calls from the immunoSEQ multiplex PCR reads with MiXCR, one row per CDR3 protein. Of some 48,000 distinct CDR3 sequences listed, 80% to 95% are singletons.

The receptor comes from a human donor in good health. Sequencing was carried out using CD8+ T cells from PBMCs. J is TRBJ1-1 and V is TRBV5-6; D is undetermined. The CDR3 protein is CASSLGRVIAEAFF. The CDR3 DNA is TGTGCCAGCAGCTTGGGGAGGGTAATCGCTGAAGCTTTCTTT.